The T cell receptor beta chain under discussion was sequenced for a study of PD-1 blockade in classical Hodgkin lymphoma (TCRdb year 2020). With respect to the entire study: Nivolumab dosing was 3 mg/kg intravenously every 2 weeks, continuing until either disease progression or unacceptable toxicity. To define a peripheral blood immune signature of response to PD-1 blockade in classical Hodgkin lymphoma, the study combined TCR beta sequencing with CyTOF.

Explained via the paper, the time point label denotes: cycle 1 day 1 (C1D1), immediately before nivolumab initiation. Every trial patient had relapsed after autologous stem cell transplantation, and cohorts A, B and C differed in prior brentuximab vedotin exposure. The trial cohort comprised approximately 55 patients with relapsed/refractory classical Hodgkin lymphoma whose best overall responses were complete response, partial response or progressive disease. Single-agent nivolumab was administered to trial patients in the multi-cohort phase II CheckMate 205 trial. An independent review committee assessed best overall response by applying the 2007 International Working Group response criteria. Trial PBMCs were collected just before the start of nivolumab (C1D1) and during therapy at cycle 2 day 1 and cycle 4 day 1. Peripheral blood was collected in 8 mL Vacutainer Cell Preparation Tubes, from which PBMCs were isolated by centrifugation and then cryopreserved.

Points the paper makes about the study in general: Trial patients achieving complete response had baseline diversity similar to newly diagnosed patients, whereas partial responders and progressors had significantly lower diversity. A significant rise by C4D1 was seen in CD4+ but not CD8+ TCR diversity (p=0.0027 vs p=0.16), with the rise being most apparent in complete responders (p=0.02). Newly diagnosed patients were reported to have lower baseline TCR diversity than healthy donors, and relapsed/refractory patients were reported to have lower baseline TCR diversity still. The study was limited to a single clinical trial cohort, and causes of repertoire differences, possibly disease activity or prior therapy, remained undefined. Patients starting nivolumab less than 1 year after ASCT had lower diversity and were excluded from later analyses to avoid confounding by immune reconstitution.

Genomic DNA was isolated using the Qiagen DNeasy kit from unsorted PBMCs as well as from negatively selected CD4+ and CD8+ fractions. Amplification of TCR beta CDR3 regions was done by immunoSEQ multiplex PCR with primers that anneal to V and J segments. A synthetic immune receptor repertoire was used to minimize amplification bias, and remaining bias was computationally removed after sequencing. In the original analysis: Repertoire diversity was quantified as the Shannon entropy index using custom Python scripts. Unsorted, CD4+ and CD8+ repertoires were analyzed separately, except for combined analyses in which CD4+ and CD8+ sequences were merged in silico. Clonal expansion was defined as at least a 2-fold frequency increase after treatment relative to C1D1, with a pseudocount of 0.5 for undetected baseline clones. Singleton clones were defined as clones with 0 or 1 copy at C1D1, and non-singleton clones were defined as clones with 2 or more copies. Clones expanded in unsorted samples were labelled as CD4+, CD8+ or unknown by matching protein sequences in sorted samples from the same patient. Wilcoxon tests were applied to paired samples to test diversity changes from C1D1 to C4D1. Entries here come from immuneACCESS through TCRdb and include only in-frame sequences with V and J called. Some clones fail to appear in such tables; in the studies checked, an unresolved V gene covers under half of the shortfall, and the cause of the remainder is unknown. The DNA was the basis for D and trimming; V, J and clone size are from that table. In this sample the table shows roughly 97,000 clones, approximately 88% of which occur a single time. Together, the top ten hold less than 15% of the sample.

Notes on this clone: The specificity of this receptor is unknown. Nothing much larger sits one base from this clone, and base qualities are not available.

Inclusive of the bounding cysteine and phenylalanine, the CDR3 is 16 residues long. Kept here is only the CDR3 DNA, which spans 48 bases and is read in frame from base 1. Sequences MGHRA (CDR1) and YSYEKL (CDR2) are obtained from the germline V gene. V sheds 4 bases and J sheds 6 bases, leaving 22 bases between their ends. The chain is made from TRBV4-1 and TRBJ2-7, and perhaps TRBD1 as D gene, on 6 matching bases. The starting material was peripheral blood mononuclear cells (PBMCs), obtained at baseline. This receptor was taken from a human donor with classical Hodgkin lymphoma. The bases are TGCGCCAGCAGCCCTGGGGGCCTTCGCCCTCTCGGCGAGCAGTACTTC. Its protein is CASSPGGLRPLGEQYF.